These 2 T cell receptor beta chains were sequenced from one sample in a study of blood T cell repertoires in COVID-19. The repertoire was sequenced with immunoSEQ multiplex PCR; TCRdb's copy has only in-frame clones and lacks some. The table lists approximately 140,000 clones, under 90% of them singletons. The source material was PBMCs or T cells enriched from blood (not recorded which). These receptors were collected from a man between 45 and 60 years old in a cohort exposed to, infected with or recovered from COVID-19 (not recorded which).

The V and J genes are TRBV7-8 and TRBJ1-3; 7 bases are a match to TRBD1. The V gene end was trimmed by 8 bases and the J gene end by 0 bases; junction bases not matched to a gene: 16. Per germline, CDR1 SGHVS and CDR2 FQNEAQ. The CDR3 extends over 18 amino acids. This chain's CDR3 is CASRTTGLDFSSGNTIYF. CDR3 DNA: TGTGCCAGCCGCACGACAGGGTTAGACTTTAGCTCTGGAAACACCATATATTTT.

V gene TRBV11-2 combines with J gene TRBJ2-5, with D uncertain. Trimming stripped 1 base from V and 3 bases from J, with 6 bases between. The CDR3 length is 13 residues. The germline CDR1 and CDR2 sequences are SGHAT and FQNNGV. The CDR3, as DNA: TGTGCCAGCAGCTTAGGGCCCGAAGAGACCCAGTACTTC. Encoded protein: CASSLGPEETQYF.